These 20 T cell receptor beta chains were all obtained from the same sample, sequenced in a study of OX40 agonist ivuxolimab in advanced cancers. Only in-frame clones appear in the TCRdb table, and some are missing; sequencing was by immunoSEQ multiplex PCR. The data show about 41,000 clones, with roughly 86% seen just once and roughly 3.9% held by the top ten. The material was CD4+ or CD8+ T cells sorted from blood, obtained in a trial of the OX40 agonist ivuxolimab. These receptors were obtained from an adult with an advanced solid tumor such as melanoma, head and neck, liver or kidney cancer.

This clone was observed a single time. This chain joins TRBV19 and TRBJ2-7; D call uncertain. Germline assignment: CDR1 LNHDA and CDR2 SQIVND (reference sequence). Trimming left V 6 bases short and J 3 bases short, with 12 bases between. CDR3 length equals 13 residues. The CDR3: CASSPTSGYEQYF. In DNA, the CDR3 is TGTGCCAGTAGCCCAACGTCCGGCTACGAGCAGTACTTC.

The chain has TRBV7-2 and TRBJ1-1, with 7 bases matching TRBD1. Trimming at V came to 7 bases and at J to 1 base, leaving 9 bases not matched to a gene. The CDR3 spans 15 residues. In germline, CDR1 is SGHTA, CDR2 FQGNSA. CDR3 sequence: CASTTLQGGNTEAFF. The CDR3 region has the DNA TGTGCCAGCACCACGCTTCAGGGGGGGAACACTGAAGCTTTCTTT. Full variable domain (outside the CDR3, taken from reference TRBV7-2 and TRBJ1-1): GAGVSQSPSNKVTEKGKDVELRCDPISGHTALYWYRQSLGQGLEFLIYFQGNSAPDKSGLPSDRFSAERTGGSVSTLTIQRTQQEDSAVYLCASTTLQGGNTEAFFGQGTRLTVV.

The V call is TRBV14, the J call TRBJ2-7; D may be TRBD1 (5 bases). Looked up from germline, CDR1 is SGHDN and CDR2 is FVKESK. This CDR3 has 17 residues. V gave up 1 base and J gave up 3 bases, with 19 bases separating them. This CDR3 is CASSQGKGPSLYYEQYF. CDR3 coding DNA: TGTGCCAGCAGCCAAGGAAAGGGGCCTTCATTGTACTACGAGCAGTACTTC.

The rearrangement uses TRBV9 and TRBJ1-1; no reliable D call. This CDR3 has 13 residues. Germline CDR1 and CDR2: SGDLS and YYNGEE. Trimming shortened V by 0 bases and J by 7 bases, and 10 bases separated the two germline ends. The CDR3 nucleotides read TGTGCCAGCAGCGTAGCTGTGGCTGATGAAGCTTTCTTT. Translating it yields CASSVAVADEAFF.

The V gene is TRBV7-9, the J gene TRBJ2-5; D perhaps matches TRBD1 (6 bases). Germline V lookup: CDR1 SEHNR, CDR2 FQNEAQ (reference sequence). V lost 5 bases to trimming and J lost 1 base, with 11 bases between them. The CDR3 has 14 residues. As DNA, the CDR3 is TGTGCCAGCAGCAAACAGGACAGCCAAGAGACCCAGTACTTC. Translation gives CASSKQDSQETQYF.

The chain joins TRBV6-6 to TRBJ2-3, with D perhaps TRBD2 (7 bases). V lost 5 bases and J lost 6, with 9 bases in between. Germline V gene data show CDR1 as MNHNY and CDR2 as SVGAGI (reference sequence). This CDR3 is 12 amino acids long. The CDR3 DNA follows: TGTGCCAGCAGTGGGGGGGGCGATACGCAGTATTTT. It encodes CASSGGGDTQYF.

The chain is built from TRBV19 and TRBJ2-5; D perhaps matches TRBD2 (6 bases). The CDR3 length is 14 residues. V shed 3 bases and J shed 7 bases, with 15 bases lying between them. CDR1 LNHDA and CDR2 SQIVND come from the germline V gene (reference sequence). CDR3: CASSIPGGERTQYF. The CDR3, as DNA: TGTGCCAGTAGTATCCCTGGAGGGGAGAGGACCCAGTACTTC. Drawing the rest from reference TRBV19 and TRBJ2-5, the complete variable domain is DGGITQSPKYLFRKEGQNVTLSCEQNLNHDAMYWYRQDPGQGLRLIYYSQIVNDFQKGDIAEGYSVSREKKESFPLTVTSAQKNPTAFYLCASSIPGGERTQYFGPGTRLLVL.

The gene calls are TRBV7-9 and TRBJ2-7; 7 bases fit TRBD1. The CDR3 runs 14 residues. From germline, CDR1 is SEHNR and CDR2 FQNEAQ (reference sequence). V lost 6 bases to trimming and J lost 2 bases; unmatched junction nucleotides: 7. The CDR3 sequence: CASRSTGAPYEQYF. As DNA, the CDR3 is TGTGCCAGCAGATCCACAGGGGCCCCCTACGAGCAGTACTTC.

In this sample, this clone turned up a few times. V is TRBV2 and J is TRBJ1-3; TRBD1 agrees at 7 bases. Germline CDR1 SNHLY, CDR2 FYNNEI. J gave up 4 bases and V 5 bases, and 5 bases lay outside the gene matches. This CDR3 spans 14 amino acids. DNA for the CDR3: TGTGCCAGCAGTTTGACAGGGCAAGGAAACACCATATATTTT. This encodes CASSLTGQGNTIYF.

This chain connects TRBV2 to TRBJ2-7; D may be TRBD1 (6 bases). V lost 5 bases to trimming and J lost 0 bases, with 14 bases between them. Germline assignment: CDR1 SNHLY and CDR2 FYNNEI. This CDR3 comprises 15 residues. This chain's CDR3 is CASSHRVSTSYEQYF. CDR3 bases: TGTGCCAGCAGTCACAGGGTGTCTACCTCCTACGAGCAGTACTTC.

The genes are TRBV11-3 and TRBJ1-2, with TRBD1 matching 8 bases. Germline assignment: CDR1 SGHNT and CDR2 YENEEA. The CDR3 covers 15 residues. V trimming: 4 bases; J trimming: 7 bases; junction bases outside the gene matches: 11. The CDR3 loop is CASSSRGDRFVGYTF. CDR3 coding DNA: TGTGCCAGCAGCTCTAGGGGGGACAGGTTCGTTGGCTACACCTTC.

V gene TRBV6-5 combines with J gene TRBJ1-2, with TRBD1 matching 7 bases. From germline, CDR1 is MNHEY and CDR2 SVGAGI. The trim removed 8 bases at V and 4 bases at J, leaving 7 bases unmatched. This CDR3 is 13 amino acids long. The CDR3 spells CASYRGIGYGYTF. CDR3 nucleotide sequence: TGTGCCAGCTACAGGGGAATAGGCTATGGCTACACCTTC.

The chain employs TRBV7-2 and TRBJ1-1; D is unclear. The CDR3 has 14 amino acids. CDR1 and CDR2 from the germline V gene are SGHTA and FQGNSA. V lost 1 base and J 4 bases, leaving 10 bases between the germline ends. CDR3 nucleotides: TGTGCCAGCAGCTTAGATCTCGTTAGCACTGAAGCTTTCTTT. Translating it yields CASSLDLVSTEAFF.

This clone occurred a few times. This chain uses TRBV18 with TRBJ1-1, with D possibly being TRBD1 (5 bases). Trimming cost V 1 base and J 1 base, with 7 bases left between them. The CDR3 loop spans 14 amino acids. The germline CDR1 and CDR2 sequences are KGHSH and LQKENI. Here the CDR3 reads CASSPQGRNTEAFF. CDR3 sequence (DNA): TGTGCCAGCTCACCACAGGGGCGGAACACTGAAGCTTTCTTT.

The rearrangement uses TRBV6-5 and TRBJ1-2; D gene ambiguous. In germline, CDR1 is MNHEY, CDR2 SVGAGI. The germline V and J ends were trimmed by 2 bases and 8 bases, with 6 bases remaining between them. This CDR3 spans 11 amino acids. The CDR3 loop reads CASSYEGGYTF. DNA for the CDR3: TGTGCCAGCAGTTACGAGGGAGGCTACACCTTC.

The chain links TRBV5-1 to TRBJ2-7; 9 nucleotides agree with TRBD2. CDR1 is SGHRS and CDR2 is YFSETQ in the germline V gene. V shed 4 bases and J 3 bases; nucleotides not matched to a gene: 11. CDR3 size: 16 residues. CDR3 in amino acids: CASSQPTSGPYYEQYF. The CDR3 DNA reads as TGCGCCAGCAGCCAGCCGACTAGCGGTCCTTACTACGAGCAGTACTTC.

CDR3 sequence: CASSPQGIRNQPQHF. CDR3 nucleotides: TGTGCCAGCAGCCCGCAGGGTATTCGCAATCAGCCCCAGCATTTT. The rearrangement links TRBV7-4 to TRBJ1-5; D possibly corresponds to TRBD1 (5 bases). CDR1 SGHVT and CDR2 SQSDAQ come from the germline V gene. Trimming shortened V by 5 bases and J by 2 bases, and 13 bases separated the two germline ends. CDR3 length equals 15 residues.

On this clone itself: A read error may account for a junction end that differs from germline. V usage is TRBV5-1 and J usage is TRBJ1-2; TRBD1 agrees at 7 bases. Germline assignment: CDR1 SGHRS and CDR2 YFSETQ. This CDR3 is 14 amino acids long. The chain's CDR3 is CVSSSGTADYGYTF. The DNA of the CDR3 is TGCGTCAGCAGCTCAGGGACAGCCGACTATGGCTACACCTTC.

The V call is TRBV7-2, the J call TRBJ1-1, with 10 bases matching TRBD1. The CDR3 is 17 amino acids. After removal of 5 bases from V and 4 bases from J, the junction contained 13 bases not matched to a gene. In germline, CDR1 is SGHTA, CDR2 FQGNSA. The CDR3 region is CASSALRQGATGTEAFF. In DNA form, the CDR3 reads TGTGCCAGCAGCGCCCTTCGACAGGGGGCAACGGGCACTGAAGCTTTCTTT.

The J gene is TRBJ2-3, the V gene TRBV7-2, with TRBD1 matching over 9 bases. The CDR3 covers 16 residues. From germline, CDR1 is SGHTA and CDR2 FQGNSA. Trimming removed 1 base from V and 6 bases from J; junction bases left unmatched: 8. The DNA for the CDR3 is TGTGCCAGCAGCTTAGACAGGGGGCGCGTGTCTGATACGCAGTATTTT. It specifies CASSLDRGRVSDTQYF.